A selection of T cell receptor beta chains follows, all from one sample in a study of T cell responses to AZD1222 COVID-19 vaccine. Measured with immunoSEQ multiplex PCR; TCRdb has only the in-frame clones, and not every one. The sample includes 100,000 or so clones, 85% to 90% of them seen just once. The material was peripheral blood, obtained on day 0 of AZD1222 vaccination. The origin of the receptors is an adult in good health. CDR3s leave out the opening cysteine and the closing phenylalanine or tryptophan. Each record gives: CDR3 protein, clone size, V gene, J gene. Some rows mark clone size as missing; the rest say once, few, many or name a class of expanded clone.

CDR3aa: ASSLGGSSYEQY
abundance: -
v_gene: TRBV4-1
j_gene: TRBJ2-7

CDR3aa: ASSPGQGGNTEAF
abundance: -
v_gene: TRBV18
j_gene: TRBJ1-1

CDR3aa: ASSLMNGNTIY
abundance: -
v_gene: TRBV27
j_gene: TRBJ1-3

CDR3aa: ASSFVMGAYEQY
abundance: -
v_gene: TRBV27
j_gene: TRBJ2-7

CDR3aa: ASSSDINTEAF
abundance: -
v_gene: TRBV7-6
j_gene: TRBJ1-1

CDR3aa: ASSQNGVNTEAF
abundance: -
v_gene: TRBV3-1/TRBV3-2
j_gene: TRBJ1-1

CDR3aa: ASSPGPNQPQH
abundance: -
v_gene: TRBV5-1
j_gene: TRBJ1-5

CDR3aa: ASSIGRGGDYSNQPQH
abundance: -
v_gene: TRBV19
j_gene: TRBJ1-5

CDR3aa: ASGLLRASGYQETQY
abundance: -
v_gene: TRBV6-2/TRBV6-3
j_gene: TRBJ2-5

CDR3aa: ASSSRQGKGKLF
abundance: few
v_gene: TRBV7-2
j_gene: TRBJ1-4

CDR3aa: ASSSNRGRDTEAF
abundance: -
v_gene: TRBV23-1
j_gene: TRBJ1-1

CDR3aa: AWNEGANQPQH
abundance: -
v_gene: TRBV30
j_gene: TRBJ1-5

CDR3aa: ASLGGVNEKLF
abundance: few
v_gene: TRBV19
j_gene: TRBJ1-4

CDR3aa: ASSQGGPSYEQY
abundance: -
v_gene: TRBV4-1
j_gene: TRBJ2-7

CDR3aa: ASSLKEGREAF
abundance: -
v_gene: TRBV3-1/TRBV3-2
j_gene: TRBJ1-1

CDR3aa: AWSLTGNSNQPQH
abundance: few
v_gene: TRBV30
j_gene: TRBJ1-5

CDR3aa: ASSTKPGRPGKLF
abundance: -
v_gene: TRBV19
j_gene: TRBJ1-4

CDR3aa: ASSEVYSNQPQH
abundance: -
v_gene: TRBV6-1
j_gene: TRBJ1-5

CDR3aa: ASSPRPIPYEQY
abundance: -
v_gene: TRBV27
j_gene: TRBJ2-7

CDR3aa: ASSLVGTSGSPDTQY
abundance: -
v_gene: TRBV7-2
j_gene: TRBJ2-3

CDR3aa: ASSSRGPKAKNIQY
abundance: -
v_gene: TRBV7-2
j_gene: TRBJ2-4

CDR3aa: AISDYQNTGELF
abundance: -
v_gene: TRBV10-3
j_gene: TRBJ2-2

CDR3aa: ASSQETGVNTEAF
abundance: -
v_gene: TRBV3-1/TRBV3-2
j_gene: TRBJ1-1

CDR3aa: ASSASSSARTGELF
abundance: -
v_gene: TRBV9
j_gene: TRBJ2-2

CDR3aa: ASSLATGRKNTEAF
abundance: -
v_gene: TRBV5-1
j_gene: TRBJ1-1

CDR3aa: ASNRRLAGNEKLF
abundance: -
v_gene: TRBV28
j_gene: TRBJ1-4

CDR3aa: ASSIGYREGVNTEAF
abundance: -
v_gene: TRBV19
j_gene: TRBJ1-1

CDR3aa: ASSWGGGGDFEQY
abundance: -
v_gene: TRBV7-8
j_gene: TRBJ2-7

CDR3aa: ASSGGSPRRHEQF
abundance: -
v_gene: TRBV10-1
j_gene: TRBJ2-1

CDR3aa: ASSPSRTGLTNTIY
abundance: -
v_gene: TRBV27
j_gene: TRBJ1-3

CDR3aa: AWNGLYNEQF
abundance: -
v_gene: TRBV30
j_gene: TRBJ2-1

CDR3aa: AWIGTSYEQY
abundance: -
v_gene: TRBV30
j_gene: TRBJ2-7

CDR3aa: ASSQQGEGSQPQH
abundance: -
v_gene: TRBV3-1/TRBV3-2
j_gene: TRBJ1-5

CDR3aa: ASSELAGGSYEQY
abundance: -
v_gene: TRBV6-1
j_gene: TRBJ2-7

CDR3aa: ASSYQYEQY
abundance: few
v_gene: TRBV6-5
j_gene: TRBJ2-7

CDR3aa: ASSLLGSYEQY
abundance: -
v_gene: TRBV7-2
j_gene: TRBJ2-7

CDR3aa: ASSLSTGMSGYT
abundance: -
v_gene: TRBV27
j_gene: TRBJ1-2

CDR3aa: ASSRQGSSYEQY
abundance: -
v_gene: TRBV19
j_gene: TRBJ2-7

CDR3aa: ASSLAGGYYEQY
abundance: -
v_gene: TRBV3-1/TRBV3-2
j_gene: TRBJ2-7

CDR3aa: AISLPGHNSPLH
abundance: -
v_gene: TRBV10-3
j_gene: TRBJ1-6

CDR3aa: ASSIPGGYT
abundance: -
v_gene: TRBV19
j_gene: TRBJ1-2

CDR3aa: ASSSSGRAPSGELF
abundance: -
v_gene: TRBV19
j_gene: TRBJ2-2

CDR3aa: ASSLSGQGFNEKLF
abundance: -
v_gene: TRBV28
j_gene: TRBJ1-4

CDR3aa: ASIPFPAKPTTNEKLF
abundance: once
v_gene: TRBV11-3
j_gene: TRBJ1-4